The T cell receptor beta chain described here comes from a study of cytomegalovirus exposure and HLA in healthy donors. Study findings and constraints: An ancestry cluster, one associated with Asian ancestry, reportedly showed fewer N-insertions than the 666-donor mean in a later analysis.

On this clone itself: Its antigen is not identified.

The study ran its PCR with 60 Vbeta and 13 Jbeta primers. Generated by immunoSEQ multiplex PCR, the TCRdb table keeps only in-frame clones and is missing some. The sample consists of under 200,000 clones, 75% to 90% of them appearing once. V was clipped by 2 bases and J by 4 bases; unmatched bases: 8. The CDR3 covers 16 residues. Per the germline V gene, CDR1 is SGHVS and CDR2 is FNYEAQ. Sequencing input: PBMCs. The clonotype originates from a woman in her fifties or sixties in good health and CMV-seropositive. The chain carries TRBV7-6 and TRBJ2-5; 9 bases are shared with TRBD1. In DNA form, the CDR3 reads TGTGCCAGCAGCTTACGGGACAGGGCTAGCGGAGAGACCCAGTACTTC. This sequence encodes CASSLRDRASGETQYF.